This T cell receptor (beta chain) derives from a study of a mutant IDH1 vaccine in newly diagnosed glioma. About the study: The study gave patients eight vaccinations in weeks 1, 3, 5, 7, 11, 15, 19, 23. With temozolomide cycles, or 4-6 weeks after radiotherapy alone, vaccination was started. Most had both radiotherapy and temozolomide beforehand; others had only one.

TCRdb keeps only in-frame clones here, not all; method: immunoSEQ multiplex PCR. This table has roughly 130,000 clones, just under 80% appearing once. This clone showed up just once. The antigen is undetermined. This CDR3 has 11 amino acids. V gave up 6 bases and J gave up 4 bases, with 8 bases separating them. Germline loops: CDR1 DFQATT, CDR2 SNEGSKA (reference sequence). Study observations and caveats: Overall, more than 80% of patients had vaccine-induced immune responses.

Time point given: week 11, during vaccination. One vaccine dose held 300 ug of mutant IDH1 20-mer peptide and came with topical imiquimod. The specimen was PBMCs, collected from a glioma patient whose treatment included an IDH1 peptide vaccine. This chain connects TRBV20-1 to TRBJ2-3; D is undetermined. The clonotype was recovered from a middle-aged man with glioma. The CDR3: CSAPRSDTQYF. CDR3 DNA: TGCAGTGCCCCGCGGTCAGATACGCAGTATTTT.